This TCR beta chain appears in the sequencing data of a study of T cell responses to AZD1222 COVID-19 vaccine. Study as a whole: Second doses that came at about 4 or about 12 weeks were put together. Findings and limits, study-wide: Clonal diversity was possibly underestimated, and white British individuals and females predominated among donors. Scientists sampled the repertoires only once the peak T cell response had passed. An increase in Spike-specific TCR breadth and depth was observed after two AZD1222 doses.

This clone was observed once. No antigen is known for it. With 6 bases removed from V and 4 bases from J, the gap between germline ends came to 10 bases. The CDR3 is 13 residues long. CDR1 LNHDA and CDR2 SQIVND come from the germline V gene (reference sequence). Using immunoSEQ multiplex PCR, the repertoire was profiled, and TCRdb retains in-frame clones only, with some absent. Here the sample spans about 120,000 clones, 80% to 90% being singletons. The receptor's source is an adult in good health. Source: peripheral blood, taken on day 0 of AZD1222 vaccination. The chain joins TRBV19 to TRBJ1-3; TRBD1 is a possible D gene (5 bases). Written as DNA, the CDR3 is TGTGCCAGTAGCCAGGGCCCCGGAAACACCATATATTTT. This sequence encodes CASSQGPGNTIYF.